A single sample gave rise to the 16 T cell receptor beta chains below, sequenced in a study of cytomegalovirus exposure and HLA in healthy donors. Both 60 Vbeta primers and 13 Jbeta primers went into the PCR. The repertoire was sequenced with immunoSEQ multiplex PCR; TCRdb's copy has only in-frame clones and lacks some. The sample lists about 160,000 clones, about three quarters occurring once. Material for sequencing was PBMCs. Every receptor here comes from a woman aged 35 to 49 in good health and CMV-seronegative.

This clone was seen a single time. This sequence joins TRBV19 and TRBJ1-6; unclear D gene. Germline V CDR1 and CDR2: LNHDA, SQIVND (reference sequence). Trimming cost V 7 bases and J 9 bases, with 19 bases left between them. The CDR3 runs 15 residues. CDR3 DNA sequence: TGTGCCAGTATATTGGGTGTGGAGGTCGGTTCACCCCTCCACTTT. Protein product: CASILGVEVGSPLHF. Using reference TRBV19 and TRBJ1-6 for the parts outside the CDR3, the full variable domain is DGGITQSPKYLFRKEGQNVTLSCEQNLNHDAMYWYRQDPGQGLRLIYYSQIVNDFQKGDIAEGYSVSREKKESFPLTVTSAQKNPTAFYLCASILGVEVGSPLHFGNGTRLTVT.

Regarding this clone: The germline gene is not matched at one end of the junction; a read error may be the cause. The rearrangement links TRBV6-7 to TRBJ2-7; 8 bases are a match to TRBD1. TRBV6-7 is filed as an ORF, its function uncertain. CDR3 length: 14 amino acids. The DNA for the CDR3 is TGTGCCGGCAGTTACGACAGGGGTTCCTACGAGCAGTACTTC. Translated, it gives CAGSYDRGSYEQYF.

CDR3 sequence: CASSYSWGTEDGYTF. For the CDR3, the DNA is TGTGCCAGCAGTTACTCTTGGGGCACAGAGGATGGCTACACCTTC. The rearrangement joins TRBV6-5 to TRBJ1-2; D may be TRBD1 (5 bases). Germline-derived CDR1 and CDR2 are MNHEY and SVGAGI. V was shortened by 0 bases and J by 6 bases, with 14 bases between the two germline ends. The CDR3 spans 15 residues.

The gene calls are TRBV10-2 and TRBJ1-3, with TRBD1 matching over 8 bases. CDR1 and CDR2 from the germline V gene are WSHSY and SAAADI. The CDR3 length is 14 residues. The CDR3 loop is CAVMRQGSGNTIYF. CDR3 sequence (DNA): TGCGCTGTGATGAGACAGGGGTCGGGAAACACCATATATTTT.

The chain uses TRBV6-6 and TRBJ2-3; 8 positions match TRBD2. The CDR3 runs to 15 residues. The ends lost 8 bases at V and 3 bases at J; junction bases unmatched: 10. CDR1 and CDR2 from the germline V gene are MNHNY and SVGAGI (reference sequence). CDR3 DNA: TGTGCCAGCGAGGAGGGGGTAGCGGGGACAGATACGCAGTATTTT. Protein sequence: CASEEGVAGTDTQYF.

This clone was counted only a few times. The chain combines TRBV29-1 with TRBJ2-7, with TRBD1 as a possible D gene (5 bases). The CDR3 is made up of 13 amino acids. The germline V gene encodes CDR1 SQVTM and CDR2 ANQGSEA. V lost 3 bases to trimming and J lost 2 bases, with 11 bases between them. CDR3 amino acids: CSVEEKGTYEQYF. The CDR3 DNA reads TGCAGCGTTGAGGAAAAGGGGACCTACGAGCAGTACTTC.

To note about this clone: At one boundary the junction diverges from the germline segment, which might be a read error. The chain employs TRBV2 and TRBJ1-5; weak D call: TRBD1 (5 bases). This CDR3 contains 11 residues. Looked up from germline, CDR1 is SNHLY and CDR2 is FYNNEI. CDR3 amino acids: CVSSLGAAQHF. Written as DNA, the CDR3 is TGTGTCAGCAGTCTAGGGGCGGCCCAGCATTTT.

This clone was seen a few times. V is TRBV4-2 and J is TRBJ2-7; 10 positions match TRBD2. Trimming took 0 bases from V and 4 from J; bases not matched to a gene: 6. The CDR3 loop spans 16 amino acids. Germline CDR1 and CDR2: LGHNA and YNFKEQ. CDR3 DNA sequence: TGTGCCAGCAGCCAAGATCAGAGTAGCGGGGGGTACGAGCAGTACTTC. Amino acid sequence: CASSQDQSSGGYEQYF.

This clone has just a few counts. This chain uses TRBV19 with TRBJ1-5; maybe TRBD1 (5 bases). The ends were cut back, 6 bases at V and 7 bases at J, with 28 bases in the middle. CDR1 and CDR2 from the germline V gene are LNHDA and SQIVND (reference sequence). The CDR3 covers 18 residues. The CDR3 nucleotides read TGTGCCAGTAGCCTGTGGGGCAGTCCTTTACCCCAACCCCAGCCCCAGCATTTT. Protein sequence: CASSLWGSPLPQPQPQHF.

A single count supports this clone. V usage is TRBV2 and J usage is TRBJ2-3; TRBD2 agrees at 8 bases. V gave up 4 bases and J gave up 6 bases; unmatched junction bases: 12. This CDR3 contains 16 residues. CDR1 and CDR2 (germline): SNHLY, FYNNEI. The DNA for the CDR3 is TGTGCCAGCAGTGGTGGTGTGGGGACTAGTAGCGATACGCAGTATTTT. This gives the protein CASSGGVGTSSDTQYF.

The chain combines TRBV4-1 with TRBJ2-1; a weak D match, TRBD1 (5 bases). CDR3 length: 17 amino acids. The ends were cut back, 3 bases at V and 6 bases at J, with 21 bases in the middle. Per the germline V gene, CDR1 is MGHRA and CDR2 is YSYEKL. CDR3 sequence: CASSQEPPRTRSNEQFF. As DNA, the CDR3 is TGCGCCAGCAGCCAGGAACCCCCCAGGACAAGATCCAATGAGCAGTTCTTC.

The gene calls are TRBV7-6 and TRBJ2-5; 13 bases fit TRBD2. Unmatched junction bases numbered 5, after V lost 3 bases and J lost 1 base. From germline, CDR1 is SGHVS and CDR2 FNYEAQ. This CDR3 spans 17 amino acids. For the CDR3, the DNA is TGTGCCAGCAGCTTCGGACTAGCGGGGGTCATCCAAGAGACCCAGTACTTC. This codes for CASSFGLAGVIQETQYF.

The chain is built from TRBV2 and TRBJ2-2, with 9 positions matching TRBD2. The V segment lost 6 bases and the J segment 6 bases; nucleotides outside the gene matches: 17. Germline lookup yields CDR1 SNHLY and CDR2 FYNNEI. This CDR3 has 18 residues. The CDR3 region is CASRDDWGAGGPAGELFF. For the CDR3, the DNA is TGTGCCAGCAGAGACGATTGGGGGGCGGGGGGGCCCGCCGGGGAGCTGTTTTTT.

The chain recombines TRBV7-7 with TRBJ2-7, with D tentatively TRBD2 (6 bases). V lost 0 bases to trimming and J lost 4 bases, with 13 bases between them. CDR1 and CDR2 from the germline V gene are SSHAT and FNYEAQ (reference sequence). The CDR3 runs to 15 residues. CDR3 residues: CASSLAEGPFYEQYF. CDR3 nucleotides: TGTGCCAGCAGCTTAGCGGAGGGTCCCTTTTACGAGCAGTACTTC.

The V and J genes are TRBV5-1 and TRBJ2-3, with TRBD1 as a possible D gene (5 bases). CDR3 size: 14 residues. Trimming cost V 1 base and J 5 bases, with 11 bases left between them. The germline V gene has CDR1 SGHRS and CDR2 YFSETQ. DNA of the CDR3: TGCGCCAGCAGCTTGTTTGGGGCCGTAGATACGCAGTATTTT. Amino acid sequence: CASSLFGAVDTQYF.

The CDR3 bases are TGTGCCACCGGGACAGGGGGCGGTCAGCCCCAGCATTTT. It specifies CATGTGGGQPQHF. The chain is built from TRBV6-5 and TRBJ1-5, with TRBD1 matching 12 bases. Germline CDR1 MNHEY, CDR2 SVGAGI. This CDR3 has 13 residues. J lost 6 bases, V lost 10 bases, and 4 bases had no gene match.